This entry lists 30 T cell receptor beta chains sequenced from one sample in a study of CD8 T cells in ankylosing spondylitis. TCRdb analysed the 5' RACE reads with MiXCR anew, one entry per CDR3 protein. The table has about 350,000 distinct CDR3 sequences, roughly 22% seen once. The sample consisted of blood, either unsorted or a sorted T cell fraction (not recorded which). The receptors shown here come from a male donor with ankylosing spondylitis or in good health (not recorded which).

This chain joins TRBV7-6 and TRBJ1-5; D remains ambiguous. The V gene lost 5 bases and the J gene lost 4 bases, with 15 bases spanning the gap. Germline CDR1 reads SGHVS; CDR2 reads FNYEAQ. There are 15 residues in the CDR3. The CDR3, as DNA: TGTGCCAGCAGCGCCTCGGGTCCGGAAAATCAGCCCCAGCATTTT. This encodes CASSASGPENQPQHF.

This clonotype was recorded at least ten times. The gene calls are TRBV10-3 and TRBJ2-6, with a tentative D call TRBD2 (5 bases). Germline V gene data show CDR1 as ENHRY and CDR2 as SYGVKD. Trimming took off 3 bases at V and 4 bases at J, with 13 bases between the two ends. This CDR3 is built from 16 residues. This chain's CDR3 is CAISEGGLMGANVLTF. CDR3 DNA: TGTGCCATCAGTGAAGGCGGGCTGATGGGGGCCAACGTCCTGACTTTC.

The chain employs TRBV18 and TRBJ2-7; TRBD1 agrees at 7 bases. Germline CDR1 and CDR2: KGHSH and LQKENI. The V segment lost 2 bases and the J segment 4 bases; nucleotides outside the gene matches: 5. This CDR3 is 14 amino acids long. The CDR3 reads CASSPDRDNYEQYF. Written as DNA, the CDR3 is TGTGCCAGCTCACCAGACAGGGATAATTACGAGCAGTACTTC. The variable domain in full, with the rest retrieved from reference TRBV18 and TRBJ2-7, is NAGVMQNPRHLVRRRGQEARLRCSPMKGHSHVYWYRQLPEEGLKFMVYLQKENIIDESGMPKERFSAEFPKEGPSILRIQQVVRGDSAAYFCASSPDRDNYEQYFGPGTRLTVT.

Here the CDR3 reads CASSEAFGTGILDEQFF. The CDR3 DNA follows: TGTGCCAGCAGTGAAGCCTTCGGGACAGGGATTTTGGATGAGCAGTTCTTC. This chain joins TRBV6-1 and TRBJ2-1; TRBD1 matches at 9 bases. Germline CDR1 MNHNS, CDR2 SASEGT. CDR3 length: 17 residues. The junction had 11 bases not matched to a gene; V was cut back by 0 bases and J by 8 bases.

The chain recombines TRBV9 with TRBJ2-2; 9 nucleotides line up with TRBD1. The CDR3 is 15 amino acids. From germline, CDR1 is SGDLS and CDR2 YYNGEE. With 0 bases clipped from V and 5 bases from J, the junction kept 2 bases outside the gene matches. DNA for the CDR3: TGTGCCAGCAGCGTAGTGGGACAGGGAACCGGGGAGCTGTTTTTT. This gives the protein CASSVVGQGTGELFF.

The chain has TRBV7-8 and TRBJ2-7; D remains ambiguous. The CDR3 runs to 14 residues. In germline, CDR1 is SGHVS, CDR2 FQNEAQ. Deletions cut 1 base from V and 3 bases from J, with 10 bases between. The CDR3 region has the DNA TGTGCCAGCAGCTTAGAGCACGGTAGCTACGAGCAGTACTTC. This sequence encodes CASSLEHGSYEQYF.

This clonotype was counted a few times. The J gene is TRBJ2-7, the V gene TRBV2, with a possible D match to TRBD1 (5 bases). Trimming took off 3 bases at V and 6 bases at J, with 15 bases between the two ends. The CDR3 runs 14 residues. Germline V CDR1 and CDR2: SNHLY, FYNNEI. CDR3 protein: CASSESGWSSEQYF. In DNA, the CDR3 is TGTGCCAGCAGTGAGTCAGGGTGGTCTAGCGAGCAGTACTTC.

There are a few counts of this clonotype. The J gene is TRBJ2-7, the V gene TRBV5-8, with 7 bases identical to TRBD2. V shed 2 bases, J shed 3 bases, and the junction held 8 bases outside the gene matches. Germline CDR1 is SGHTS and CDR2 is YDEGEE. The CDR3 totals 15 residues. The CDR3 protein is CASSFRGVNGYEQYF. The CDR3, as DNA: TGTGCCAGCAGCTTTCGGGGGGTCAACGGCTACGAGCAGTACTTC.

This clonotype was observed a handful of times. This chain joins TRBV10-2 and TRBJ2-5, with D hard to call. This CDR3 has 14 amino acids. Per germline, CDR1 WSHSY and CDR2 SAAADI. Trimming shortened V by 2 bases and J by 1 base, and 8 bases separated the two germline ends. The CDR3 here is CASSEKVLQETQYF. The CDR3 DNA reads TGCGCCAGCAGTGAGAAGGTACTCCAAGAGACCCAGTACTTC.

The rearrangement joins TRBV19 to TRBJ1-1, with D uncertain. The V end lost 6 bases, the J end lost 8 bases, and 22 bases lay between the germline ends. Per germline, CDR1 LNHDA and CDR2 SQIVND (reference sequence). CDR3 size: 15 residues. The CDR3 DNA sequence: TGTGCCAGTAGGGGAGGGCCCGCAGCCCAGGTAGAAGCTTTCTTT. Residues: CASRGGPAAQVEAFF.

This clonotype was picked up a small number of times. V usage is TRBV12-3 or TRBV12-4 and J usage is TRBJ2-1, with TRBD2 matching 9 bases. The CDR3 length is 16 residues. Trimming removed 3 bases from V and 8 bases from J; junction bases left unmatched: 11. CDR3 sequence reads: CASSFSRGGAVDEQFF. The CDR3 region has the DNA TGTGCCAGCAGTTTTTCTCGCGGGGGGGCCGTTGATGAGCAGTTCTTC.

This clonotype has a handful of counts. This chain links TRBV12-3 or TRBV12-4 with TRBJ2-5; D is perhaps TRBD2 (6 bases). CDR3 length: 15 residues. Trimming pared 4 bases from V and 5 bases from J, leaving 17 bases between. This CDR3 reads CASSSGTAVGETQYF. In DNA, the CDR3 is TGTGCCAGCAGTTCCGGGACTGCCGTCGGGGAGACCCAGTACTTC.

The chain uses TRBV29-1 and TRBJ2-1; 11 bases align to TRBD1. The CDR3 length is 17 residues. Losses at the gene ends were 3 bases for V and 6 bases for J; bases not matched to a gene: 13. The V gene's germline CDR1 is SQVTM and CDR2 ANQGSEA. In DNA form, the CDR3 reads TGCAGCGTTGAGGGGGGACAGGGGGAGGCATACGGCAATGAGCAGTTCTTC. It yields the protein CSVEGGQGEAYGNEQFF.

This clonotype was seen more than once but under ten times. The CDR3 loop is CASSQVGLDYEQYF. The DNA of the CDR3 is TGCGCCAGCAGCCAAGTCGGTTTAGATTACGAGCAGTACTTC. The chain employs TRBV4-1 and TRBJ2-7, with unresolved D. The CDR3 loop spans 14 amino acids. CDR1 and CDR2 (germline): MGHRA, YSYEKL. V lost 1 base and J lost 4, with 11 bases in between.

The V and J genes are TRBV10-3 and TRBJ2-5; tentative D call: TRBD2 (5 bases). The germline V and J ends were trimmed by 0 bases and 0 bases, with 8 bases remaining between them. The CDR3 runs to 15 residues. Germline V gene data show CDR1 as ENHRY and CDR2 as SYGVKD. The CDR3 coding sequence is TGTGCCATCAGTGAGTCGTCGAGGGACCAAGAGACCCAGTACTTC. This gives the protein CAISESSRDQETQYF.

This CDR3 is CASRDGQGGNSPLHF. The CDR3 bases are TGTGCCAGCAGGGACGGACAGGGGGGCAATTCACCCCTCCACTTT. The chain recombines TRBV12-3 or TRBV12-4 with TRBJ1-6, with 10 bases matching TRBD1. This CDR3 has 15 residues. Losses at the gene ends were 6 bases for V and 7 bases for J; bases not matched to a gene: 6.

The chain carries TRBV27 and TRBJ2-1; TRBD2 might be the D (5 bases). This CDR3 region has 14 residues. Germline assignment: CDR1 MNHEY and CDR2 SMNVEV (reference sequence). With 5 bases removed from V and 7 bases from J, the gap between germline ends came to 15 bases. CDR3 in amino acids: CASSRGLGWNEQFF. The CDR3 DNA sequence: TGTGCCAGCAGTCGCGGGTTGGGGTGGAATGAGCAGTTCTTC.

The genes are TRBV29-1 and TRBJ1-1; no clear D. Germline CDR1 is SQVTM and CDR2 is ANQGSEA. This CDR3 comprises 12 residues. The ends were cut back, 6 bases at V and 2 bases at J, with 10 bases in the middle. CDR3 amino acids: CSVPQVNTEAFF. CDR3 bases: TGCAGCGTGCCCCAGGTAAACACTGAAGCTTTCTTT.

The J gene is TRBJ2-5, the V gene TRBV12-3 or TRBV12-4; perhaps TRBD1 as D (6 bases). The CDR3 loop spans 15 amino acids. With 1 base removed from V and 2 bases from J, the gap between germline ends came to 11 bases. DNA of the CDR3: TGTGCCAGCAGTTTAGGGCAGGGGCCTCAAGAGACCCAGTACTTC. Amino acid sequence: CASSLGQGPQETQYF.

This rearrangement joins TRBV12-3 or TRBV12-4 to TRBJ2-7, with D possibly called TRBD1 or TRBD2 (5 bases each). Between the trimmed V and J ends, which lost 3 bases and 0 bases, there was a span of 12 bases. The CDR3 has 15 amino acids. CDR3 in DNA: TGTGCCAGCAGTTTCCGGGACCTCAGCTCCTACGAGCAGTACTTC. Amino acid sequence: CASSFRDLSSYEQYF.

The chain links TRBV7-8 to TRBJ2-5; D unclear. The germline V and J ends were trimmed by 2 bases and 5 bases, with 9 bases remaining between them. Looked up from germline, CDR1 is SGHVS and CDR2 is FQNEAQ. CDR3 length equals 13 residues. Written as DNA, the CDR3 is TGTGCCAGCAGCTTAATATGGGATGAGACCCAGTACTTC. Its translation: CASSLIWDETQYF.

In its sample, this clonotype was seen a few times. This rearrangement joins TRBV6-4 to TRBJ2-1; possible D gene TRBD2, 7 bases. Germline V gene data show CDR1 as MRHNA and CDR2 as SNTAGT. Deletions cut 3 bases from V and 6 bases from J, with 15 bases between. There are 15 residues in the CDR3. The CDR3 reads CASSERGGAFNEQFF. Here the CDR3 DNA reads TGTGCCAGCAGTGAAAGGGGGGGGGCGTTCAATGAGCAGTTCTTC.

This clonotype was picked up a small number of times. This chain links TRBV4-1 with TRBJ2-2; a possible D gene is TRBD1 (6 bases). Trimming took 4 bases from V and 0 from J, leaving 15 bases between them. CDR3 length: 17 residues. The germline V gene encodes CDR1 MGHRA and CDR2 YSYEKL. CDR3 region: CASSRLQGYSNTGELFF. The CDR3 region has the DNA TGCGCCAGCAGCCGATTACAGGGATACTCGAACACCGGGGAGCTGTTTTTT.

This clonotype showed up just a few times. The V call is TRBV12-3 or TRBV12-4, the J call TRBJ1-1; 7 nucleotides agree with TRBD1. Trimming removed 6 bases from V and 12 bases from J; junction bases left unmatched: 7. The CDR3 runs to 11 residues. In DNA form, the CDR3 reads TGTGCCAGCAGCCGACAGGGTAAGCCTTTCTTT. This translates into CASSRQGKPFF.

Ten or more counts support this clonotype. The CDR3 is CASSLGDTSNEQFF. The CDR3 DNA reads as TGTGCCAGCAGTTTAGGGGATACCTCCAATGAGCAGTTCTTC. The chain employs TRBV12-3 or TRBV12-4 and TRBJ2-1, with D uncertain. The CDR3 loop spans 14 amino acids. Deletions cut 1 base from V and 6 bases from J, with 10 bases between.

The V and J genes are TRBV6-5 and TRBJ2-5; D is unresolved. Trimming removed 1 base from V and 2 bases from J, with 8 bases in between. Germline CDR1 is MNHEY and CDR2 is SVGAGI. The CDR3 is 14 residues long. For the CDR3, the DNA is TGTGCCAGCAGTTACTTCGACACGCAAGAGACCCAGTACTTC. This translates into CASSYFDTQETQYF.

The chain has TRBV11-2 and TRBJ2-2, with D hard to call. Trimming removed 3 bases at V and 7 bases at J, with 9 bases between. CDR3 length equals 13 residues. CDR1 SGHAT and CDR2 FQNNGV come from the germline V gene. The CDR3 DNA sequence: TGTGCCAGCAGCTTCGGAGCGTTCGGGGAGCTGTTTTTT. Translation: CASSFGAFGELFF.

This clonotype has only a few counts. The V call is TRBV29-1, the J call TRBJ2-5, with 7 bases fitting TRBD1. The germline V gene has CDR1 SQVTM and CDR2 ANQGSEA. V lost 6 bases and J lost 5; bases outside the gene matches: 12. This CDR3 spans 14 amino acids. The DNA of the CDR3 is TGCAGCGTAGAGGGGGCTCGGAGCGATGAGACCCAGTACTTC. The encoded protein is CSVEGARSDETQYF.

This clonotype was seen repeatedly, ten times or more. The V gene is TRBV12-3 or TRBV12-4, the J gene TRBJ2-1; TRBD2 matches 13 bases. The V and J ends lost 5 bases and 2 bases, in that order; junction bases with no gene match: 6. CDR3 length: 17 residues. The CDR3 reads CASSPRLAGGPYNEQFF. In DNA, the CDR3 is TGTGCCAGCAGTCCCCGACTAGCGGGGGGACCCTACAATGAGCAGTTCTTC.

CDR3 residues: CASSEAGTGGLTDTQYF. The CDR3 DNA reads TGTGCCAGCAGCGAGGCCGGGACAGGGGGCTTAACAGATACGCAGTATTTT. This sequence joins TRBV9 and TRBJ2-3, with 12 bases fitting TRBD1. The germline gives CDR1 SGDLS, CDR2 YYNGEE. V dropped 3 bases and J dropped 3; count of bases not matched to a gene: 8. The CDR3 is 17 amino acids.